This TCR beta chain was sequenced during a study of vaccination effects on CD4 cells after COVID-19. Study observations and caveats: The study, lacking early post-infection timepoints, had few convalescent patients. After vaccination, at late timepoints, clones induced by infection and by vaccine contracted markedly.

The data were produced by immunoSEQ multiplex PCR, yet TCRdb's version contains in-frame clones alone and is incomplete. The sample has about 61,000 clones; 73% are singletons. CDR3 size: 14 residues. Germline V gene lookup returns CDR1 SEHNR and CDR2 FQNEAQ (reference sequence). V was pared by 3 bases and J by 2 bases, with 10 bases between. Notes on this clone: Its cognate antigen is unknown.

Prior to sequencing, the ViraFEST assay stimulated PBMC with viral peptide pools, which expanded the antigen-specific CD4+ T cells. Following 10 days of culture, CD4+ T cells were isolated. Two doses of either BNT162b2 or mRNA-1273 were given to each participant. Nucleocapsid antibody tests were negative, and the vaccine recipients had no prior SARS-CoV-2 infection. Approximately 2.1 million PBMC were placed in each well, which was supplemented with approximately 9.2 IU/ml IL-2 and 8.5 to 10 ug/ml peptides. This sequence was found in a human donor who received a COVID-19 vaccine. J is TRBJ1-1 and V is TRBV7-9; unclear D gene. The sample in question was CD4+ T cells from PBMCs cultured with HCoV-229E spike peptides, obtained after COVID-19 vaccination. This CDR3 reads CASSFETANTEAFF. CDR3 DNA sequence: TGTGCCAGCAGCTTTGAAACAGCAAACACTGAAGCTTTCTTT. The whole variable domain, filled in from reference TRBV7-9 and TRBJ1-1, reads DTGVSQNPRHKITKRGQNVTFRCDPISEHNRLYWYRQTLGQGPEFLTYFQNEAQLEKSRLLSDRFSAERPKGSFSTLEIQRTEQGDSAMYLCASSFETANTEAFFGQGTRLTVV.